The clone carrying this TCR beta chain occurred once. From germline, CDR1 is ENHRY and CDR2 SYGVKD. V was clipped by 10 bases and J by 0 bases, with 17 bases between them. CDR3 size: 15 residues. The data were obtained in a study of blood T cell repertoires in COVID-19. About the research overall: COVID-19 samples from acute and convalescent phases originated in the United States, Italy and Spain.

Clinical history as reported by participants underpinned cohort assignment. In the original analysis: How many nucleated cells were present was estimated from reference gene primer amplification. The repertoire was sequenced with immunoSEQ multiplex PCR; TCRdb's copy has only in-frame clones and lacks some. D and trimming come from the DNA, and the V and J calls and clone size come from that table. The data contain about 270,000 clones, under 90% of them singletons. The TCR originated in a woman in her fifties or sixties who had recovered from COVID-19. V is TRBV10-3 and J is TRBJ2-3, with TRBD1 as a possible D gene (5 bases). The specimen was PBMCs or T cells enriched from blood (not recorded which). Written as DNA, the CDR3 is TGTGCCACCCAACCCACAGGCCTAAGCACAGATACGCAGTATTTT. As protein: CATQPTGLSTDTQYF.